This is a list of T cell receptor beta chains from one sample in a study of PD-L1 blockade in urothelial cancer. The assay was immunoSEQ multiplex PCR, and TCRdb's table has in-frame clones only and misses some. The table records more than 20,000 clones, around 88% of them present only once. The sample here was PBMCs, taken around atezolizumab (anti-PD-L1) treatment. The receptors come from a man aged 45-65 years with urothelial cancer. Both conserved end residues are part of each CDR3. Fields, in order: D gene, V gene, clone size, J gene, CDR3 protein, CDR3 DNA. The D gene is left open where the match is weak. Clone size appears in some rows only: once, few, many, or a class for an expanded clone.

.	TRBV6-5	.	TRBJ2-1	CASSYSIARDEQFF	TGTGCCAGCAGTTACTCGATCGCCAGGGATGAGCAGTTCTTC
TRBD1	TRBV27	.	TRBJ2-7	CASSPMGTAYEQYF	TGTGCCAGCAGCCCAATGGGGACAGCCTACGAGCAGTACTTC
TRBD2	TRBV11-3	.	TRBJ2-2	CASSFTSGVNTGELFF	TGTGCCAGCAGCTTTACTAGCGGGGTGAACACCGGGGAGCTGTTTTTT
.	TRBV11-2	once	TRBJ2-5	CASSSRLTRETQYF	TGTGCCAGCAGCTCGAGACTGACTCGGGAGACCCAGTACTTC
.	TRBV11-2	few	TRBJ1-2	CASRRLAGARHGYTF	TGTGCCAGCAGGAGATTGGCGGGGGCTCGCCACGGCTACACCTTC
TRBD1	TRBV30	.	TRBJ2-5	CAWSATGEGTQYF	TGTGCCTGGAGTGCGACAGGGGAAGGGACCCAGTACTTC
.	TRBV4-3	.	TRBJ2-3	CASSQGYADTQYF	TGCGCCAGCAGCCAAGGCTATGCGGATACGCAGTATTTT
.	TRBV19	once	TRBJ2-3	CASSIERPTDTQYF	TGTGCCAGTAGTATTGAGCGACCCACAGATACGCAGTATTTT
.	TRBV27	.	TRBJ2-1	CASSRGALSYNEQFF	TGTGCCAGCAGCCGCGGGGCACTATCCTACAATGAGCAGTTCTTC
TRBD2	TRBV6-1	few	TRBJ2-3	CASSEGPGGAGTDTQYF	TGTGCCAGCAGTGAGGGACCCGGGGGGGCCGGCACAGATACGCAGTATTTT
TRBD2	TRBV28	.	TRBJ2-7	CASSLSGRGKYEQYF	TGTGCCAGCAGTCTTAGCGGGAGGGGAAAATACGAGCAGTACTTC
.	TRBV5-1	.	TRBJ2-7	CASSLGSGDYEQYF	TGCGCCAGCAGCTTGGGGTCAGGGGACTACGAGCAGTACTTC
.	TRBV7-7	.	TRBJ2-3	CASSLTGVNGDTQYF	TGTGCTAGCAGCTTAACCGGGGTTAACGGAGATACGCAGTATTTT
.	TRBV30	.	TRBJ2-4	CAWSVRGVLAKNIQYF	TGTGCCTGGAGTGTACGAGGCGTTCTAGCCAAAAACATTCAGTACTTC
TRBD1	TRBV7-9	.	TRBJ2-5	CASSLGTGGGSTQYF	TGTGCCAGCAGCTTAGGGACAGGGGGGGGTTCGACCCAGTACTTC
TRBD1	TRBV27	.	TRBJ1-1	CASSSGQGLNTEAFF	TGTGCCAGCAGTTCCGGACAGGGATTAAACACTGAAGCTTTCTTT
.	TRBV7-8	.	TRBJ2-7	CASSPPRVRSPAYEQYF	TGTGCCAGCAGCCCTCCGAGGGTTAGGAGTCCAGCCTACGAGCAGTACTTC
.	TRBV11-2	once	TRBJ1-4	CASSLMLEGRGEKLFF	TGTGCCAGCAGCTTAATGCTTGAGGGGAGGGGTGAAAAACTGTTTTTT
.	TRBV5-1	.	TRBJ2-6	CASSLGSGVSGANVLTF	TGCGCCAGCAGCTTGGGGTCAGGCGTCTCTGGGGCCAACGTCCTGACTTTC
TRBD1	TRBV5-1	.	TRBJ2-3	CASSRTGLTDTQYF	TGCGCCAGCAGTCGGACAGGGTTGACAGATACGCAGTATTTT
TRBD1	TRBV6-5	.	TRBJ2-7	CASSYSFRGPYEQYF	TGTGCCAGCAGTTACTCGTTCAGGGGGCCCTACGAGCAGTACTTC
TRBD1	TRBV10-3	.	TRBJ1-1	CATTVGTGNTEAFF	TGTGCCACAACCGTTGGGACAGGGAACACTGAAGCTTTCTTT
TRBD2	TRBV6-5	.	TRBJ2-7	CASSLLAGAGYEQYF	TGTGCCAGCAGTCTACTAGCGGGAGCAGGGTACGAGCAGTACTTC
.	TRBV5-1	few	TRBJ1-2	CASSFGGGGYTF	TGCGCCAGCAGCTTTGGGGGCGGCGGCTACACCTTC
TRBD1	TRBV9	.	TRBJ1-3	CASSERTGGGNTIYF	TGTGCCAGCAGCGAAAGGACAGGGGGCGGAAACACCATATATTTT
.	TRBV27	.	TRBJ1-1	CASSRGILDTEAFF	TGTGCCAGCAGTAGGGGGATTCTGGACACTGAAGCTTTCTTT
TRBD2	TRBV7-8	.	TRBJ2-6	CASSLNLAGGTGANVLTF	TGTGCCAGCAGCTTAAACCTAGCGGGAGGAACTGGGGCCAACGTCCTGACTTTC
.	TRBV4-3	.	TRBJ1-3	CASSQAGNTIYF	TGCGCCAGCAGCCAAGCGGGAAACACCATATATTTT
TRBD2	TRBV18	.	TRBJ2-4	CASSRTGLAENVAKNIQYF	TGTGCCAGCTCACGAACAGGACTAGCGGAGAATGTAGCCAAAAACATTCAGTACTTC
TRBD1	TRBV15	.	TRBJ1-6	CATSRATGTGLSPLHF	TGTGCCACCAGCAGAGCTACCGGGACAGGACTGTCACCCCTCCACTTT
TRBD1	TRBV19	.	TRBJ2-7	CASKDRGTYEQYF	TGTGCCAGTAAGGACAGGGGAACCTACGAGCAGTACTTC
TRBD2	TRBV5-6	.	TRBJ2-1	CASSLRGTTYNEQFF	TGTGCCAGCAGCTTGCGTGGGACTACCTACAATGAGCAGTTCTTC
.	TRBV18	.	TRBJ1-5	CASSLGAGDQPQHF	TGTGCCAGCTCACTAGGGGCGGGGGATCAGCCCCAGCATTTT
TRBD1	TRBV28	.	TRBJ1-5	CASSYGGTANQPQHF	TGTGCCAGCAGCTACGGTGGGACAGCCAATCAGCCCCAGCATTTT
TRBD2	TRBV28	.	TRBJ2-1	CASSSVNSGSSNEQFF	TGTGCCAGCAGTTCCGTAAACAGCGGGAGTTCCAATGAGCAGTTCTTC
TRBD1	TRBV18	.	TRBJ1-1	CASSPDGPGQGARNTEAFF	TGTGCCAGCTCACCCGACGGACCGGGACAGGGGGCAAGGAACACTGAAGCTTTCTTT
.	TRBV20-1	.	TRBJ2-5	CSARAQQTQYF	TGCAGTGCTAGAGCACAGCAGACCCAGTACTTC